This is a list of T cell receptor beta chains from one sample in a study of control samples from healthy donors and cancer patients. Clones were sequenced by immunoSEQ multiplex PCR, and TCRdb holds only the in-frame ones, with some missing. The sample has under 200,000 clones, around 94% seen once. The sample comprised PBMCs. The receptors were sampled from a man aged 55-75 years with colorectal cancer. Each CDR3 is given with its conserved first and last residue. D genes are given only for firm matches.

cdr3_aa | v_call | d_call
CASSIGTENQPQHF | TRBV19 | TRBD1
CASSLDGTRREAFF | TRBV5-1 | .
CAWSVSSGTSGHF | TRBV30 | TRBD2
CASSLTFRPNEKLFF | TRBV4-1 | .
CASSLDSGAMSYEQYF | TRBV5-4 | TRBD2
CASSLPGTGSGTDTQYF | TRBV18 | TRBD1
CASSFYRDTGGNQPQHF | TRBV5-8 | .
CASSVGSATGHEQYF | TRBV9 | TRBD1
CASSPLRQDSGNTIYF | TRBV18 | .
CASGQDNYYGYTF | TRBV28 | TRBD1
CASSYTASAEGSPLHF | TRBV6-5 | .
CASRSQGNYEQYF | TRBV10-2 | .
CASSYSLASSYEQYF | TRBV6-5 | .
CASSRGRTDYEQYF | TRBV7-2 | .
CASSLNIYEQYF | TRBV7-9 | .
CSVKDSPYEQYF | TRBV29-1 | .
CASSLDRDYGYTF | TRBV28 | .
CASSKEGAGESYEQYF | TRBV21-1 | .
CASSLFLAGVAYEQYF | TRBV11-2 | TRBD2
CASSLADRGTEAFF | TRBV27 | TRBD1
CSSRQEETQYF | TRBV29-1 | .
CASSLSDFAERSEQYF | TRBV3-1/TRBV3-2 | .
CASSKTRAGGNTIYF | TRBV19 | .
CASSPSGSNQPQHF | TRBV6-2/TRBV6-3 | .
CASSEAGTLNTGELFF | TRBV6-1 | .
CASSGGLAGGFYEQYF | TRBV6-1 | TRBD2
CATSDLPVGGYLVTNEKLFF | TRBV24-1 | .
CASTNGQGPTDTQYF | TRBV2 | .
CASTSTPVQPQHF | TRBV19 | .
CASSVATGLQETQYF | TRBV9 | .
CAISVGVPAGELFF | TRBV10-3 | .
CASSPGRPTDTQYF | TRBV5-1 | .
CASSYSRPGRADTQYF | TRBV6-6 | TRBD2
CASSPGTGGYNEQFF | TRBV18 | .
CASSQGEGSYGYTF | TRBV3-1/TRBV3-2 | .
CASSEWTEGLFF | TRBV2 | .
CASTTGPSTSKGYTF | TRBV5-4 | .
CASSPTAYGYTF | TRBV12-3/TRBV12-4 | .
CSGAGTGDNEQFF | TRBV29-1 | TRBD1
CSASNIGGYGYTF | TRBV20-1 | .
CASSLSGGALGTDTQYF | TRBV2 | TRBD2